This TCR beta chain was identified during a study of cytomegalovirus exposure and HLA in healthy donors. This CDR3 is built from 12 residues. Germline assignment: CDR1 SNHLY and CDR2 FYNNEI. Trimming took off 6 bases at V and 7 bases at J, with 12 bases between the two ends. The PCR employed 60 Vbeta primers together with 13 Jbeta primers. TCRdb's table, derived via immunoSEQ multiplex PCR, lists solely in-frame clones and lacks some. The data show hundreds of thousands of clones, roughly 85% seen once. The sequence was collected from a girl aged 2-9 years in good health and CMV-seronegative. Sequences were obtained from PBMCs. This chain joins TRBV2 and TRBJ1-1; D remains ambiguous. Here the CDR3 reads CASRGSWNEAFF. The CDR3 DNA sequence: TGTGCCAGCAGGGGCAGTTGGAATGAAGCTTTCTTT.